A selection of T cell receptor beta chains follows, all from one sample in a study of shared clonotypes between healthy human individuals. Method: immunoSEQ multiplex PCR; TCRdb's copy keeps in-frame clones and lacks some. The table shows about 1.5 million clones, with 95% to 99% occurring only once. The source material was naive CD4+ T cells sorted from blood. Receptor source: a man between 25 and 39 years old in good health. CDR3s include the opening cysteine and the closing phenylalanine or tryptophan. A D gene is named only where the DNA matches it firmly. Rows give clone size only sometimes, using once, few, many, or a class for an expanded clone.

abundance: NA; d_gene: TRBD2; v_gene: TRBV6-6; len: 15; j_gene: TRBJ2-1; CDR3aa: CASSPLAGGSDEQFF; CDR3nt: TGTGCCAGCAGTCCACTAGCGGGAGGGAGCGATGAGCAGTTCTTC
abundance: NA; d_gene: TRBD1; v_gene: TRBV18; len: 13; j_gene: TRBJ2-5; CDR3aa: CASARDRQETQYF; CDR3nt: TGTGCCAGCGCGAGGGACAGACAAGAGACCCAGTACTTC
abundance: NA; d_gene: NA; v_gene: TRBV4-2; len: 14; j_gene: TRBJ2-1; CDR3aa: CASSQGKGFNEQFF; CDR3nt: TGTGCCAGCAGCCAGGGAAAAGGGTTCAATGAGCAGTTCTTC
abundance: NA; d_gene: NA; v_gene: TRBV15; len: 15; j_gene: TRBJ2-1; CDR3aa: CATSRERDSYNEQFF; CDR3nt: TGTGCCACCAGCAGAGAAAGGGATTCCTACAATGAGCAGTTCTTC
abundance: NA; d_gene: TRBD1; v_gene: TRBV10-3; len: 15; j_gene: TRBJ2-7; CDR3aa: CAISETDRGSYEQYF; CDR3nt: TGTGCCATCAGTGAGACCGACAGGGGGTCCTACGAGCAGTACTTC
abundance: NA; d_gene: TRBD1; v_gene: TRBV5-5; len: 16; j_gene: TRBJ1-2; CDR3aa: CASSFGTGTTNYGYTF; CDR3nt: TGTGCCAGCAGCTTTGGGACAGGGACGACTAACTATGGCTACACCTTC
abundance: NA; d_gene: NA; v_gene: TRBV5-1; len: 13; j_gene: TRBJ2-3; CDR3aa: CASSTDSTDTQYF; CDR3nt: TGCGCCAGCTCTACAGACAGCACAGATACGCAGTATTTT
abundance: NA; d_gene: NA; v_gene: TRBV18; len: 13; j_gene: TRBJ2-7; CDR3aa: CASSPTTSYEQYF; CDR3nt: TGTGCCAGCTCACCAACGACCTCCTACGAGCAGTACTTC
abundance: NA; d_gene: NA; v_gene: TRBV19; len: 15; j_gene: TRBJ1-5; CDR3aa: CASSVGHDSNQPQHF; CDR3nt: TGTGCCAGTAGTGTGGGACACGACTCCAATCAGCCCCAGCATTTT
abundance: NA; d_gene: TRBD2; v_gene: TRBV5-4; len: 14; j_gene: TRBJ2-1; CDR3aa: CGGSLAGSYNEQFF; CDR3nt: TGTGGTGGGAGCCTAGCGGGCTCCTACAATGAGCAGTTCTTC
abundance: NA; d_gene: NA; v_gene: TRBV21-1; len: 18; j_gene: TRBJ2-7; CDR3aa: CASSKGPSGRTYSYEQYF; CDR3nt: TGTGCCAGCAGCAAAGGGCCCAGCGGGAGGACCTACTCCTACGAGCAGTACTTC
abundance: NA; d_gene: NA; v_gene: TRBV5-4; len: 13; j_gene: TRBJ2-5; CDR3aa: CASSLQQQETQYF; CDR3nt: TGTGCCAGCAGCTTGCAGCAACAAGAGACCCAGTACTTC
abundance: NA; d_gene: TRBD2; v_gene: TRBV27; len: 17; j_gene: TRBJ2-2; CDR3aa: CASSRGLAGPYTGELFF; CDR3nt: TGTGCCAGCAGTCGCGGACTAGCGGGGCCCTACACCGGGGAGCTGTTTTTT
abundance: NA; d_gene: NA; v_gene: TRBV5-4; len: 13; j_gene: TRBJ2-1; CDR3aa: CASRQSLYNEQFF; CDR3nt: TGTGCCAGCAGGCAATCCCTTTACAATGAGCAGTTCTTC
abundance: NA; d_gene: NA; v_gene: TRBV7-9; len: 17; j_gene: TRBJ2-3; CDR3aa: CASSLGDSRTATDTQYF; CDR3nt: TGTGCCAGCAGCTTAGGGGACTCCAGGACGGCCACAGATACGCAGTATTTT
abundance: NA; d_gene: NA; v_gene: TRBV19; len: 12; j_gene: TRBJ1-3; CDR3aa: CASSIGEVTIYF; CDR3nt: TGTGCCAGTAGTATCGGAGAGGTCACCATATATTTT
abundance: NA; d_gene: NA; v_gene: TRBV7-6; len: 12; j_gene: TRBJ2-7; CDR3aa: CASSSHPYEQYF; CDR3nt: TGTGCCAGCAGCTCTCACCCCTACGAGCAGTACTTC
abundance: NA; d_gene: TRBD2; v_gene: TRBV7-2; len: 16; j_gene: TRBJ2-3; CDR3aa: CASSLIGGGSTDTQYF; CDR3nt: TGTGCCAGCAGCTTAATTGGCGGGGGGAGCACAGATACGCAGTATTTT
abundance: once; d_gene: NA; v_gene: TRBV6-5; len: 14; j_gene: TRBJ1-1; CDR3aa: CASSRSGVRTEAFF; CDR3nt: TGTGCCAGCAGTCGATCGGGCGTGCGGACTGAAGCTTTCTTT
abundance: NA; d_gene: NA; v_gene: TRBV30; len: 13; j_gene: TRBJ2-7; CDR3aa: CAWSGNRDYEQYF; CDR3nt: TGTGCCTGGAGTGGTAACAGGGACTACGAGCAGTACTTC
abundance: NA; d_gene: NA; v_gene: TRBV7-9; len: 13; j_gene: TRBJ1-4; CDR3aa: CASSLDLREKLFF; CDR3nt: TGTGCCAGCAGCCTCGATCTTCGGGAAAAACTGTTTTTT
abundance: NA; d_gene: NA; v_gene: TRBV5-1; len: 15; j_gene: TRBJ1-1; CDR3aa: CASSNGGDMNTEAFF; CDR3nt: TGCGCCAGCAGCAATGGAGGAGACATGAACACTGAAGCTTTCTTT
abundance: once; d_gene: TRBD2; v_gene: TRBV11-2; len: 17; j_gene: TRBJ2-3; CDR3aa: CASSETSGRTSTDTQYF; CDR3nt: TGTGCCAGCAGCGAGACTAGCGGGAGGACTAGCACAGATACGCAGTATTTT
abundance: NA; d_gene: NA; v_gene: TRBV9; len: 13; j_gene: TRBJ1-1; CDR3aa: CASSVMGSTEAFF; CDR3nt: TGTGCCAGCAGCGTAATGGGGAGCACTGAAGCTTTCTTT
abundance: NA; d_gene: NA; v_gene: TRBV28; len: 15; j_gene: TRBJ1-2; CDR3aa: CASSLVDSRNYGYTF; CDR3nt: TGTGCCAGCAGTTTAGTGGACAGTCGTAACTATGGCTACACCTTC
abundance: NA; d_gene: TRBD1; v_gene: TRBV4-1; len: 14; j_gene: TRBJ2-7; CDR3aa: CASSLRDRGYEQYF; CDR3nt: TGCGCCAGCAGCCTCCGGGACAGGGGCTACGAGCAGTACTTC
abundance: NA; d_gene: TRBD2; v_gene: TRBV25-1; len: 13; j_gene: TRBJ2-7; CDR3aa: CASSEGGAHEQYF; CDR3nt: TGTGCCAGCAGTGAGGGAGGGGCCCACGAGCAGTACTTC